This T cell receptor (beta chain) appears in the sequencing data of a study of CD8+CD57+ T cells in acquired aplastic anemia. Using genomic DNA as the template, TCR beta VDJ and CDR3 profiling was carried out. One entry per CDR3 protein, called by TCRdb with MiXCR from the reads. The sample has some 150,000 distinct CDR3 sequences, around 75% seen once; the top ten hold around 45%. Germline CDR1 and CDR2: LNHNV and YYDKDF (reference sequence). V trimming: 1 base; J trimming: 13 bases; junction bases outside the gene matches: 6. This CDR3 contains 13 residues. Regarding the study as a whole: With respect to CD8+ Simpson's diversity, patients and controls did not differ significantly.

Turning to this clonotype: Its specificity is not known.

Patients selected for sequencing had displayed CD8+CD57+ cell expansion by flow cytometry. What was sequenced was sorted CD4+, CD8+, or CD8+CD57+ T cells (not recorded which) from PBMCs. This chain connects TRBV15 to TRBJ2-1, with 8 positions matching TRBD2. The receptor was derived from a human donor with aplastic anemia. The chain's CDR3 is CATSRADAGGQFF. The CDR3 nucleotides read TGTGCCACCAGCAGAGCGGACGCGGGGGGTCAGTTCTTC.